These T cell receptor beta chains were read from a single sample in a study of naive and memory T cell subsets. One entry per CDR3 protein results from TCRdb running MiXCR on the UMI-ligation and nested PCR reads. The data hold 80,000 to 95,000 distinct CDR3 sequences, with roughly 9.3% observed a single time. The specimen sequenced was naive CD8+ T cells from blood. These receptors were collected from a human donor in good health. Each CDR3 is given with its conserved first and last residue. The order of the fields is D gene, J gene, clone size, V gene, CDR3 protein, CDR3 DNA. D genes are given only for firm matches. Clone size is stated in some rows and not others, as once, few, many or a class when expanded.

. | TRBJ2-7 | . | TRBV6-2/TRBV6-3 | CASSSLGLGEQYF | TGTGCCAGCAGTTCCCTCGGACTGGGGGAGCAGTACTTC
. | TRBJ2-1 | few | TRBV7-9 | CASSHQNRDYEQFF | TGTGCCAGCAGCCACCAAAACAGGGATTATGAGCAGTTCTTC
. | TRBJ2-1 | few | TRBV28 | CASSTNRPDRSYNEQFF | TGTGCCAGCAGTACAAACCGACCGGACCGCTCCTACAATGAGCAGTTCTTC
. | TRBJ1-2 | few | TRBV20-1 | CSARDRTDGYGYTF | TGCAGTGCTAGAGATAGGACGGACGGTTATGGCTACACCTTC
TRBD2 | TRBJ2-1 | . | TRBV6-6 | CASSPGTSGLEQFF | TGTGCCAGCAGCCCCGGGACTAGCGGACTTGAGCAGTTCTTC
. | TRBJ2-1 | . | TRBV9 | CASSALTPEQFF | TGTGCCAGCAGCGCCCTAACACCGGAGCAGTTCTTC
. | TRBJ2-3 | many | TRBV5-1 | CASSTRLADTQYF | TGCGCCAGCAGTACCCGACTCGCCGATACGCAGTATTTT
. | TRBJ2-7 | many | TRBV12-3/TRBV12-4 | CASSLGVEQYF | TGCGCCAGCAGCTTGGGTGTCGAGCAGTACTTC
. | TRBJ2-7 | . | TRBV10-3 | CAIRSEREQYF | TGTGCCATCAGATCCGAGCGGGAGCAGTACTTC
TRBD1 | TRBJ2-6 | many | TRBV30 | CAFQGTVSGANVLTF | TGTGCCTTTCAGGGGACAGTCTCTGGGGCCAACGTCCTGACTTTC